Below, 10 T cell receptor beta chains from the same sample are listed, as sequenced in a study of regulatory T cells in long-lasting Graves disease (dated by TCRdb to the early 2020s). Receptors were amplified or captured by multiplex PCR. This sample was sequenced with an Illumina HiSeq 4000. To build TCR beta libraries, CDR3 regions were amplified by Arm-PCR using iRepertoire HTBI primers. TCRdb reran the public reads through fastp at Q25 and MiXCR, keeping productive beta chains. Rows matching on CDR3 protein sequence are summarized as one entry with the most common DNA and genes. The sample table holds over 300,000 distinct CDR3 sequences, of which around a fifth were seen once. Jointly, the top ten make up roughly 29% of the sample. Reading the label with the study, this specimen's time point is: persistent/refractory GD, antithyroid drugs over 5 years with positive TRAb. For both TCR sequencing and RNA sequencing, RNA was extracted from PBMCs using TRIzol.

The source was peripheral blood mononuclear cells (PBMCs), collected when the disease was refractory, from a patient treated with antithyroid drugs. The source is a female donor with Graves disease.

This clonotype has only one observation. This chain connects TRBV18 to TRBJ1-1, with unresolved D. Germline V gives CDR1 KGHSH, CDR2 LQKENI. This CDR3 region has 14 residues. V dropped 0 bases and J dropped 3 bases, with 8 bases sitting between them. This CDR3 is CASSPPGIYTEAFF. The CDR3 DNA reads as TGTGCCAGCTCACCACCTGGAATTTACACTGAAGCTTTCTTT.

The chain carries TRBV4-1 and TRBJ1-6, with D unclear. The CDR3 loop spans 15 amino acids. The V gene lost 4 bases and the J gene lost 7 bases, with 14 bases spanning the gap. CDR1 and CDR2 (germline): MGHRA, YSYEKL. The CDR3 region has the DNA TGCGCCAGCAGCCCTACGGTGACCTCAAATTCACCCCTCCACTTT. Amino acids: CASSPTVTSNSPLHF.

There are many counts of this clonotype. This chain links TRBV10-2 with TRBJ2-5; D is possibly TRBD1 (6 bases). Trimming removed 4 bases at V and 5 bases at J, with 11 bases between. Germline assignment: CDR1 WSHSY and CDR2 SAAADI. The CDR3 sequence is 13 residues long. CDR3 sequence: CASSVRGKETQYF. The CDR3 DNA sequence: TGCGCCAGCAGTGTTAGGGGGAAGGAGACCCAGTACTTC.

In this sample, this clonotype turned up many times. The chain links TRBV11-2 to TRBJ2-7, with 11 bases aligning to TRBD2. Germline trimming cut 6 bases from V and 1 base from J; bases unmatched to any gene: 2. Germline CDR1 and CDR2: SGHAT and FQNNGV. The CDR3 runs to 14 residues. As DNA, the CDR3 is TGTGCCAGCAGGCTAGCGGGGGGTTCCTACGAGCAGTACTTC. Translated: CASRLAGGSYEQYF.

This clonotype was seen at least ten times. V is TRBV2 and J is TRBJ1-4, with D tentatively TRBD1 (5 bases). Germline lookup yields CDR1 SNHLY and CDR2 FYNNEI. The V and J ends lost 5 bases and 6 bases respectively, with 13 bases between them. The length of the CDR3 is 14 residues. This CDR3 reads CASSYYGGDEKLFF. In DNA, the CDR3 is TGTGCCAGCAGTTATTATGGGGGAGATGAAAAACTGTTTTTT.

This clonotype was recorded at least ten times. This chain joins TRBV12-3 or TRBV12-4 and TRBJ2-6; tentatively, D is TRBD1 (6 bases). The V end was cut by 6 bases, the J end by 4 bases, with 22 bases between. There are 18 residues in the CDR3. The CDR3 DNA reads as TGTGCCAGCAGCTACGATAACAGGGACCTTATCGGGGCCAACGTCCTGACTTTC. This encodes CASSYDNRDLIGANVLTF.

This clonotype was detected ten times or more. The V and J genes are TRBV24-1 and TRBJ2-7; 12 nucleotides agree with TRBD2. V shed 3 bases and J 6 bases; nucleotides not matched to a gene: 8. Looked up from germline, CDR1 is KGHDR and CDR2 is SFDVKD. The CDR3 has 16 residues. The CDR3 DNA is TGTGCCACCAGTGATGCCAGACTAGCGGGAGTTAGCGAGCAGTACTTC. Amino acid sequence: CATSDARLAGVSEQYF.

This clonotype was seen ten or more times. CDR3 sequence (DNA): TGTGCCAGCAGTATCCCAGGGGGATCTGGCTACACCTTC. It translates to CASSIPGGSGYTF. The J gene is TRBJ1-2, the V gene TRBV28; 7 bases fit TRBD1. This CDR3 has 13 residues. The V and J ends lost 5 bases and 7 bases, in that order; junction bases with no gene match: 7. CDR1 and CDR2 from the germline V gene are MDHEN and SYDVKM.

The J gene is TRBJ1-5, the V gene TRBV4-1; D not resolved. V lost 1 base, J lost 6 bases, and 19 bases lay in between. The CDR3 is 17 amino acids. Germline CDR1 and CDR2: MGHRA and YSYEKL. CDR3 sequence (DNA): TGCGCCAGCAGCCAAGGTTCGACTCGCAGAGAGCCTCAGCCCCAGCATTTT. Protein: CASSQGSTRREPQPQHF.

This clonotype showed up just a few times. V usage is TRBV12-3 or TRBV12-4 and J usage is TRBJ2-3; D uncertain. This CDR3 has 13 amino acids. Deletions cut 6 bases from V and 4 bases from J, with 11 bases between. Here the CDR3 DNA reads TGTGCCAGCAGCTTCTGGGGTTCAGATACGCAGTATTTT. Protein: CASSFWGSDTQYF.